The clone carrying this T cell receptor (beta chain) was counted at least ten times. What it recognizes is unknown. The CDR3 loop spans 15 amino acids. The junction had 16 bases not matched to a gene; V was cut back by 8 bases and J by 8 bases. Germline V gene lookup returns CDR1 LNHDA and CDR2 SQIVND (reference sequence). As the method for making TCR beta libraries, quantitative 5'-RACE with molecular barcodes was used. MiXCR, run by TCRdb on the 5' RACE reads, gives a single entry per CDR3 protein. The sample carries some 130,000 distinct CDR3 sequences, about 6.7% recorded once. The source of the sample is a study of CD8 T cells in ankylosing spondylitis. Findings and limits, study-wide: One TCR beta motif, made up of under ten highly homologous variants, appeared characteristic of ankylosing spondylitis blood.

The clonotype originates from a female donor with ankylosing spondylitis or in good health (not recorded which). The sequenced sample consisted of blood, either unsorted or a sorted T cell fraction (not recorded which). This chain joins TRBV19 and TRBJ1-2; 8 bases agree with TRBD1. The CDR3 nucleotides read TGTGCCAGTCGTGGGGGTCCAGGGGGCGTATACGGCTACACCTTC. Protein: CASRGGPGGVYGYTF.